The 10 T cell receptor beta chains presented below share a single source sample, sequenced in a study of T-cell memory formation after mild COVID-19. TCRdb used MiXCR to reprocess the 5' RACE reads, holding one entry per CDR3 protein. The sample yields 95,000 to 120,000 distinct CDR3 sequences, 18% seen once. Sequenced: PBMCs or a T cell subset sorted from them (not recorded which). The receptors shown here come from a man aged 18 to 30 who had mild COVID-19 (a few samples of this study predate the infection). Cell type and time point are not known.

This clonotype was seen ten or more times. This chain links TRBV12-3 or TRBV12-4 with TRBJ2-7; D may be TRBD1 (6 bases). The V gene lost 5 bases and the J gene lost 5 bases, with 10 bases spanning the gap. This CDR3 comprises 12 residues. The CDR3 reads CASSPQGNEQYF. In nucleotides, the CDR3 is TGTGCCAGCAGTCCTCAGGGGAACGAGCAGTACTTC.

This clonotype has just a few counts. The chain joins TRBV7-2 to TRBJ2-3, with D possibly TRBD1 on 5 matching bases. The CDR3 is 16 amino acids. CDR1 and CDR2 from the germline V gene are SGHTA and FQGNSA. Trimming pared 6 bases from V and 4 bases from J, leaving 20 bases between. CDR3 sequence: CASRNQEGVVPDTQYF. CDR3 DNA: TGTGCCAGCAGGAACCAGGAAGGGGTCGTCCCAGATACGCAGTATTTT.

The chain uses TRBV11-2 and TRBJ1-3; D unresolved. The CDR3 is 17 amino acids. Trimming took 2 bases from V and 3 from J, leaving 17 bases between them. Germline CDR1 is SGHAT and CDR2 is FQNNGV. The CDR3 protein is CASSLFLDLPSGNTIYF. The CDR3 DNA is TGTGCCAGCAGCTTATTTTTGGACCTACCCAGTGGAAACACCATATATTTT. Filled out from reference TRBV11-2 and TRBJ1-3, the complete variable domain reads EAGVAQSPRYKIIEKRQSVAFWCNPISGHATLYWYQQILGQGPKLLIQFQNNGVVDDSQLPKDRFSAERLKGVDSTLKIQPAKLEDSAVYLCASSLFLDLPSGNTIYFGEGSWLTVV.

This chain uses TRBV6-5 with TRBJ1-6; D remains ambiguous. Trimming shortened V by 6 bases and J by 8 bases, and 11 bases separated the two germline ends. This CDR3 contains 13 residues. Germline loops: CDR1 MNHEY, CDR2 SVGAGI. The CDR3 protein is CASREKLDSPLHF. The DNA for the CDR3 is TGTGCCAGCAGGGAGAAATTGGATTCACCCCTCCACTTT.

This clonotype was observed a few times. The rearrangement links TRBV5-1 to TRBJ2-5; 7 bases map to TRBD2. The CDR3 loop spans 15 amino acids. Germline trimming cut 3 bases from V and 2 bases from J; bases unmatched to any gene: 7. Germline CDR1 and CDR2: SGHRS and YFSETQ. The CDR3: CASSSDPGLQETQYF. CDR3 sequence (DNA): TGCGCCAGCAGCTCAGACCCGGGACTACAAGAGACCCAGTACTTC.

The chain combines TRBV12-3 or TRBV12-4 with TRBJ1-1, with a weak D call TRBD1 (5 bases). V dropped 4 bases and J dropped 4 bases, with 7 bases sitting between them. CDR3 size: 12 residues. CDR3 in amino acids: CASSYGTTEAFF. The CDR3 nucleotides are TGTGCCAGCAGTTACGGGACCACTGAAGCTTTCTTT.

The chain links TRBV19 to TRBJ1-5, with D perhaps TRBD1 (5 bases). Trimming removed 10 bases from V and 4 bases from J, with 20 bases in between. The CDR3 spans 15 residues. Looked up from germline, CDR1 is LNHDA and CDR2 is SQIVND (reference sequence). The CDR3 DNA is TGTGCCACCCTACCCCCCGGGGGATTTAATCAGCCCCAGCATTTT. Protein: CATLPPGGFNQPQHF.

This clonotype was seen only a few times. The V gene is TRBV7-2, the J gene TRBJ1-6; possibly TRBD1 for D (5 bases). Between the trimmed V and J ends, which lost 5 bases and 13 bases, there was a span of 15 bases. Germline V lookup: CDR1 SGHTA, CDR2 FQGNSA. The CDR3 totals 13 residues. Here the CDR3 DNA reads TGTGCCAGCAGCCCGGTGGGGCGTTTTCCCCTCCACTTT. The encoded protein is CASSPVGRFPLHF.

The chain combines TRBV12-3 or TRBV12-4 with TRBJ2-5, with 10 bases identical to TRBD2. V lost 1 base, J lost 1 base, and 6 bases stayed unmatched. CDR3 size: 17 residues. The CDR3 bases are TGTGCCAGCAGTTTAGGGTGGAGCGGGGGGGTCCAAGAGACCCAGTACTTC. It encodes CASSLGWSGGVQETQYF.

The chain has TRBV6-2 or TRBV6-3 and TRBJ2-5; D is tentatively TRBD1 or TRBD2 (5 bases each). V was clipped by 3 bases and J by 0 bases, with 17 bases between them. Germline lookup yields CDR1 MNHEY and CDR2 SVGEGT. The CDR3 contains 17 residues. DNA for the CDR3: TGTGCCAGCAGTTATCGGGGCACGGGGCGGGACCAAGAGACCCAGTACTTC. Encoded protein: CASSYRGTGRDQETQYF.